These 17 T cell receptor beta chains originate from one sample sequenced in a study of T cell responses to AZD1222 COVID-19 vaccine. The data were produced by immunoSEQ multiplex PCR, yet TCRdb's version contains in-frame clones alone and is incomplete. The sample yields more than 95,000 clones, approximately 87% seen once. Specimen: peripheral blood, collected on day 0 of AZD1222 vaccination. These receptors originate from an adult in good health.

This clone is a singleton in its sample. This chain uses TRBV7-8 with TRBJ2-1, with 11 bases identical to TRBD2. V shed 5 bases and J 10 bases; nucleotides not matched to a gene: 10. This CDR3 is built from 15 residues. Germline loops: CDR1 SGHVS, CDR2 FQNEAQ. The CDR3 reads CASSQDSGRAGEQFF. The CDR3 region has the DNA TGTGCCAGCAGCCAGGATAGCGGGAGGGCGGGGGAGCAGTTCTTC.

The chain employs TRBV9 and TRBJ1-2; 7 bases match TRBD1. Germline CDR1 reads SGDLS; CDR2 reads YYNGEE. V was pared by 4 bases and J by 10 bases, with 7 bases of the junction left unmatched. CDR3 length equals 12 residues. This CDR3 is CASSLRDSDYTF. DNA of the CDR3: TGTGCCAGCAGCCTCAGGGACAGTGACTACACCTTC. Based on the CDR3 plus reference TRBV9 and TRBJ1-2, the full variable domain is DSGVTQTPKHLITATGQRVTLRCSPRSGDLSVYWYQQSLDQGLQFLIQYYNGEERAKGNILERFSAQQFPDLHSELNLSSLELGDSALYFCASSLRDSDYTFGSGTRLTVV.

This rearrangement joins TRBV6-6 to TRBJ1-1; no clear D. V lost 0 bases and J lost 1, with 9 bases in between. The CDR3 extends over 15 amino acids. The germline gives CDR1 MNHNY, CDR2 SVGAGI (reference sequence). CDR3 protein: CASSYSGQENTEAFF. As DNA, the CDR3 is TGTGCCAGCAGTTACTCGGGCCAAGAGAACACTGAAGCTTTCTTT.

The rearrangement joins TRBV11-1 to TRBJ2-5; D not certain. The length of the CDR3 is 16 residues. V shed 1 base and J shed 2 bases, with 14 bases lying between them. Germline values: CDR1 SGHAT, CDR2 FQDESV (reference sequence). For the CDR3, the DNA is TGTGCCAGCAGCTTAGGAGACGGTTTTACTCAAGAGACCCAGTACTTC. Amino acid sequence: CASSLGDGFTQETQYF.

The chain is built from TRBV25-1 and TRBJ1-2; 10 positions agree with TRBD1. Germline CDR1 reads MGHDK; CDR2 reads SYGVNS. V was pared by 6 bases and J by 1 base, with 14 bases of the junction left unmatched. The CDR3 has 18 residues. The CDR3 loop is CASSPTPGQGQVNYGYTF. Here the CDR3 DNA reads TGTGCCAGCAGCCCAACCCCGGGACAGGGGCAAGTTAACTATGGCTACACCTTC.

This clone has only a few counts. The V and J genes are TRBV15 and TRBJ2-1; perhaps TRBD2 as D (5 bases). The CDR3 is made up of 15 amino acids. Deletions cut 3 bases from V and 0 bases from J, with 9 bases between. CDR1 and CDR2 (germline): LNHNV, YYDKDF (reference sequence). The CDR3 sequence: CATSSVSGSYNEQFF. As DNA, the CDR3 is TGTGCCACCAGCAGTGTGAGCGGCTCCTACAATGAGCAGTTCTTC.

This clone was counted at least ten times. The chain joins TRBV4-3 to TRBJ1-1, with 8 bases fitting TRBD1. V was pared by 1 base and J by 3 bases, with 7 bases of the junction left unmatched. The CDR3 loop spans 16 amino acids. Germline V gives CDR1 LGHNA, CDR2 YSLEER. CDR3 DNA sequence: TGCGCCAGCAGCCAAGGGACAGGGCCGGGGGACACTGAAGCTTTCTTT. Its translation: CASSQGTGPGDTEAFF.

The V call is TRBV7-2, the J call TRBJ2-1; D may be TRBD1 or TRBD2 (6 bases each). The CDR3 covers 16 residues. Trimming shortened V by 2 bases and J by 6 bases, and 17 bases separated the two germline ends. CDR1 is SGHTA and CDR2 is FQGNSA in the germline V gene. CDR3 sequence reads: CASSLRPGGWGNEQFF. The CDR3 DNA follows: TGTGCCAGCAGCTTAAGACCCGGGGGCTGGGGCAATGAGCAGTTCTTC.

The gene calls are TRBV5-1 and TRBJ1-6, with 10 bases aligning to TRBD1. The CDR3 extends over 14 amino acids. Unmatched junction bases numbered 0, after V lost 0 bases and J lost 9 bases. The germline gives CDR1 SGHRS, CDR2 YFSETQ. The CDR3 sequence: CASSLGQGASPLHF. The CDR3 nucleotides read TGCGCCAGCAGCTTGGGACAGGGGGCTTCACCCCTCCACTTT.

This chain joins TRBV13 and TRBJ1-2; the D is unclear. Trimming removed 1 base from V and 2 bases from J, with 8 bases in between. CDR1 and CDR2 from the germline V gene are PRHDT and FYEKMQ (reference sequence). The CDR3 spans 14 residues. Here the CDR3 reads CASSLVGHNYGYTF. CDR3 coding DNA: TGTGCCAGCAGCTTAGTAGGGCACAACTATGGCTACACCTTC.

The V and J genes are TRBV7-9 and TRBJ1-4; possible D gene TRBD1, 5 bases. V shed 6 bases and J shed 8 bases, with 22 bases lying between them. The germline CDR1 and CDR2 sequences are SEHNR and FQNEAQ (reference sequence). The CDR3 has 16 amino acids. The CDR3 sequence: CASSPPRMGGGEKLFF. The CDR3 bases are TGTGCCAGCAGTCCGCCCCGGATGGGGGGAGGGGAAAAACTGTTTTTT.

The CDR3 DNA reads as TGTGCCAGCTCAACCTATGACAATGAGCAGTTCTTC. Encoded protein: CASSTYDNEQFF. The chain uses TRBV12-3 or TRBV12-4 and TRBJ2-1; D not resolved. CDR3 length equals 12 residues. Trimming removed 8 bases from V and 5 bases from J, with 10 bases in between.

The chain couples TRBV15 to TRBJ2-4, with D uncertain. CDR1 and CDR2 from the germline V gene are LNHNV and YYDKDF (reference sequence). The germline V and J ends were trimmed by 0 bases and 6 bases, with 6 bases remaining between them. CDR3 length: 13 residues. The chain's CDR3 is CATSRDYSNIQYF. The CDR3 DNA reads as TGTGCCACCAGCAGAGATTACTCAAACATTCAGTACTTC.

This clone came up once. The gene calls are TRBV28 and TRBJ2-7, with 9 bases lining up with TRBD1. The CDR3 totals 16 residues. Germline V gives CDR1 MDHEN, CDR2 SYDVKM. Unmatched junction bases numbered 12, after V lost 5 bases and J lost 4 bases. CDR3 bases: TGTGCCAGCAGTCAACCAGGGACAGGGTCGATTTACGAGCAGTACTTC. It codes for CASSQPGTGSIYEQYF. The full variable domain, with the rest looked up from reference TRBV28 and TRBJ2-7, is DVKVTQSSRYLVKRTGEKVFLECVQDMDHENMFWYRQDPGLGLRLIYFSYDVKMKEKGDIPEGYSVSREKKERFSLILESASTNQTSMYLCASSQPGTGSIYEQYFGPGTRLTVT.

The gene calls are TRBV27 and TRBJ1-6; D gene unclear. V lost 0 bases, J lost 7 bases, and 10 bases lay in between. Germline values: CDR1 MNHEY, CDR2 SMNVEV (reference sequence). This CDR3 is built from 15 residues. The CDR3 DNA reads TGTGCCAGCAGTTTATCTTGGCAGACCAATTCACCCCTCCACTTT. Amino acids: CASSLSWQTNSPLHF.

This clone was seen once. V and J are TRBV27 and TRBJ2-1; 7 bases line up with TRBD1. The ends lost 5 bases at V and 8 bases at J; junction bases unmatched: 6. Germline CDR1 reads MNHEY; CDR2 reads SMNVEV (reference sequence). The CDR3 has 13 amino acids. CDR3 DNA: TGTGCCAGCAGTCCACGACAGGGTTATGAGCAGTTCTTC. Translating gives CASSPRQGYEQFF.

V and J are TRBV18 and TRBJ2-7, with 8 bases fitting TRBD1. The CDR3 length is 15 residues. Germline V gene sequence: CDR1 KGHSH, CDR2 LQKENI. Unmatched junction bases numbered 12, after V lost 4 bases and J lost 7 bases. CDR3 DNA: TGTGCCAGCTCACGACCGGGACAGGATCTAGGGGAGCAGTACTTC. This gives the protein CASSRPGQDLGEQYF. Combining the CDR3 with reference TRBV18 and TRBJ2-7 gives the whole variable domain NAGVMQNPRHLVRRRGQEARLRCSPMKGHSHVYWYRQLPEEGLKFMVYLQKENIIDESGMPKERFSAEFPKEGPSILRIQQVVRGDSAAYFCASSRPGQDLGEQYFGPGTRLTVT.